The next 2 T cell receptor beta chains were all read from a single sample in a study of technical replicates of blood from four donors. This table comes from immunoSEQ multiplex PCR, and its TCRdb copy is limited to in-frame clones, with some not included. The sample includes just under 45,000 clones, roughly 96% seen only once; the top ten take less than 0.45%. Sequencing input: T cells isolated from PBMCs. All receptors derive from a human donor in good health.

This rearrangement joins TRBV29-1 to TRBJ2-1, with TRBD2 identical over 15 bases. The germline gives CDR1 SQVTM, CDR2 ANQGSEA. This CDR3 spans 16 amino acids. CDR3 DNA: TGCAGTATTCCGGGACTAGCGGGAGGATTCTACAATGAGCAGTTCTTC. This codes for CSIPGLAGGFYNEQFF.

The chain combines TRBV9 with TRBJ2-1, with D possibly TRBD2 on 5 matching bases. With 7 bases removed from V and 6 bases from J, the gap between germline ends came to 14 bases. CDR3 length equals 13 residues. Germline CDR1 reads SGDLS; CDR2 reads YYNGEE. CDR3 nucleotide sequence: TGTGCCAGCGCCGGAGGTAGTTTCAATGAGCAGTTCTTC. It specifies CASAGGSFNEQFF.